This entry is about one TCR beta chain. The data stem from a study of blood T cell repertoires in COVID-19. Overall study: From T cells, B-cell-depleted T cells, or PBMCs came the material, which was cDNA or gDNA.

In the original processing: Reference gene primer amplification gave nucleated cell count estimates. Here immunoSEQ multiplex PCR was the method, and the copy in TCRdb shows in-frame clones only, minus some. V, J and clone size reflect that table, while D and trimming were determined from the DNA. The data show 60,000 to 75,000 clones, around 79% seen once. Trimming removed 4 bases from V and 3 bases from J, with 10 bases in between. The CDR3 is 13 amino acids. Germline CDR1 is SQVTM and CDR2 is ANQGSEA. This clonotype originated in a man between 60 and 75 years old with active or convalescent COVID-19. This chain connects TRBV29-1 to TRBJ2-1; perhaps TRBD2 as D (5 bases). Sequenced input: peripheral blood. The CDR3 DNA is TGCAGCGTTGGGCCCCGGGGCTACAATGAGCAGTTCTTC. It codes for CSVGPRGYNEQFF.